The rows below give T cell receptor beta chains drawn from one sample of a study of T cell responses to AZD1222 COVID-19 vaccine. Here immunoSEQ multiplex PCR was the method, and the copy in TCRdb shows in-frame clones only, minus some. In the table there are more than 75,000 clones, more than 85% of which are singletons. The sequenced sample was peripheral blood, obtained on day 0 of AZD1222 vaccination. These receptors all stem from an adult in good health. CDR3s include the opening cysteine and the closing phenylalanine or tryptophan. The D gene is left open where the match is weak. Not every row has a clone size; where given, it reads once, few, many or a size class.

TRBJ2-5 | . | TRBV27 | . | TGTGCCAGCAGTCCACCCGGGGGGACCCAGTACTTC | CASSPPGGTQYF
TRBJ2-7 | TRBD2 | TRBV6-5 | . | TGTGCCAGCAGCACCCAGCGGGAACACGAGCAGTACTTC | CASSTQREHEQYF
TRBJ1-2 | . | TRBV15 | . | TGTGCCACCAGCAGAGGGGGAACAGGTGGTGGCTACACCTTC | CATSRGGTGGGYTF
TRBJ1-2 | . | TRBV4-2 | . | TGTGCCAGCAGCACCAGACAGACTAACTATGGCTACACCTTC | CASSTRQTNYGYTF
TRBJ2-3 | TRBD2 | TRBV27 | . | TGTGCCAGCAGTTTAAGGCGGGGGGGAACAGATACGCAGTATTTT | CASSLRRGGTDTQYF
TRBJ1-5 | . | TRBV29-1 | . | TGCAGCGTTGAAGATGGGGGGGGAAATCAGCCCCAGCATTTT | CSVEDGGGNQPQHF
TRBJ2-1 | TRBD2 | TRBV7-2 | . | TGTGCCAGCAGCTCCCGGACTAGCGGGAGGCCAGAGCAGTTCTTC | CASSSRTSGRPEQFF
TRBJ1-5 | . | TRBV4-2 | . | TGTGCCAGCAGCCAAACCTACAGGGTCAATCAGCCCCAGCATTTT | CASSQTYRVNQPQHF
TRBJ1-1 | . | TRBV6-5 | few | TGTGCCAGCAGTCGACAGTTTAACACTGAAGCTTTCTTT | CASSRQFNTEAFF
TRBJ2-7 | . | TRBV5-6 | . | TGTGCCAGCAGCTCGGACAGATACTACGAGCAGTACTTC | CASSSDRYYEQYF
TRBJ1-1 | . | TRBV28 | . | TGTGCCAGCAGTTCGTGGGATTTTATGGTGTCTGAAGCTTTCTTT | CASSSWDFMVSEAFF
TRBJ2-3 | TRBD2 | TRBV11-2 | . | TGTGCCAGCAGCTTAGCGCTAGCGGGACGCACAGATACGCAGTATTTT | CASSLALAGRTDTQYF
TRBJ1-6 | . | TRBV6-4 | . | TGTGCCAGCAGCTGGGACACCAGATATAATTCACCCCTCCACTTT | CASSWDTRYNSPLHF
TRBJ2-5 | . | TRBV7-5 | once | TGTGTCAGAAGGAGGCGGAGGGCAGAGACCCAGTACTTC | CVRRRRRAETQYF
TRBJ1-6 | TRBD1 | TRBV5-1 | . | TGCGCCAGCAGCTTAGGACAGGGAATAGAGGATTCACCCCTCCACTTT | CASSLGQGIEDSPLHF
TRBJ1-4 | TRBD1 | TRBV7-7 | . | TGTGCTAGCAGCCTAGGTGGGGGACAGGGGAATGAAAAACTGTTTTTT | CASSLGGGQGNEKLFF
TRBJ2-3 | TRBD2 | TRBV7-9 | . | TGTGCCGGGCGTAGCGGGGGGGCCGAGGATACGCAGTATTTT | CAGRSGGAEDTQYF
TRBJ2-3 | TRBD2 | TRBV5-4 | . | TGTGCCAGCAGCTTCCTAGCGGGCACTAGCACAGATACGCAGTATTTT | CASSFLAGTSTDTQYF
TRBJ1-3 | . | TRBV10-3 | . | TGTGCCATCGGTAACATGCAGGGATCTGGAAACACCATATATTTT | CAIGNMQGSGNTIYF
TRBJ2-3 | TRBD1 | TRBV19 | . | TGTGCCAGCCACAGGGGACAGGGGGCCTCAGATACGCAGTATTTT | CASHRGQGASDTQYF
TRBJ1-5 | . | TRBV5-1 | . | TGCGCCAGCAGCCGAGACGGGGGACAGCCCCAGCATTTT | CASSRDGGQPQHF
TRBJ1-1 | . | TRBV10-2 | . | TGCGCCAGCAGTCTCAGCCTGAACACTGAAGCTTTCTTT | CASSLSLNTEAFF
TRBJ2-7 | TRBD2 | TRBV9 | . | TGTGCCAGCAGCGTAGCGGGCGGGAGGGCCTACGAGCAGTACTTC | CASSVAGGRAYEQYF
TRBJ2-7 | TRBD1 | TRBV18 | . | TGTGCCAGCTCACCCGGGACAGGGACGGTCTACGAGCAGTACTTC | CASSPGTGTVYEQYF
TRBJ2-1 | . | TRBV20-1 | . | TGCAGTGCTAGAGATTCCCTCCTCCAGTTCTTC | CSARDSLLQFF
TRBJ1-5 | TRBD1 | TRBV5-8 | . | TGTGCCAGCACCGCTGGGGGACAGCCCAATCAGCCCCAGCATTTT | CASTAGGQPNQPQHF
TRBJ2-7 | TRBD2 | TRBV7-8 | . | TGTGCCAGCAGCTTAGATGGGACTAGCGCCGCCCACGAGCAGTACTTC | CASSLDGTSAAHEQYF
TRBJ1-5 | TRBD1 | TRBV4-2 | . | TGTGCCAGCAGCCAAGGCGACAGGGGGAAAAATCAGCCCCAGCATTTT | CASSQGDRGKNQPQHF
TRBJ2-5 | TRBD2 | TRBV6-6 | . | TGTGCCAGCAGTTACCCTCTGGGGGAGGGCGAGACCCAGTACTTC | CASSYPLGEGETQYF
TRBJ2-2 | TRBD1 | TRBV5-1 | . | TGCGCCAGCAGCCAGGACAGGGCGGCCGTCGGGGAGCTGTTTTTT | CASSQDRAAVGELFF
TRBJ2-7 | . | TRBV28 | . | TGTGCCAGCCGGGGCGGGGAGGTCTACGAGCAGTACTTC | CASRGGEVYEQYF
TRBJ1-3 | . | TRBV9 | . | TGTGCCAGCAGCGTAGATTCTGGCAGGGCGATTGGAAACACCATATATTTT | CASSVDSGRAIGNTIYF
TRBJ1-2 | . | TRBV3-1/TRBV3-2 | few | TGTGCCAGCAGCCAAGTCGCGAGAAACTATGGCTACACCTTC | CASSQVARNYGYTF
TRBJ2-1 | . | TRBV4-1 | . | TGCGCCAGCAGCCAAGTCGGGGGACGAATCTCCTACAATGAGCAGTTCTTC | CASSQVGGRISYNEQFF
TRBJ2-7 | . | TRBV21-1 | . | TGTGCCAGCAGCACAGAAGGGACTAGCGGGAGAGGGTACGAGCAGTACTTC | CASSTEGTSGRGYEQYF
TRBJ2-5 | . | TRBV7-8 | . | TGTGCCAGCAGCTTATCTTTAGAGACCCAGTACTTC | CASSLSLETQYF
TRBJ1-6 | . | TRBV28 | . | TGTGCCAGCAGTTTACCCCAACAGGCTCCCAATTCACCCCTCCACTTT | CASSLPQQAPNSPLHF
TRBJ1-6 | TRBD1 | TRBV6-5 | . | TGTGCCAGCAGTTACTCTCGACAGGGTAGAGCACCCCTCCACTTT | CASSYSRQGRAPLHF
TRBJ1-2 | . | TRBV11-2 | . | TGTGCCAGCAGCTTAGATAGTTACAGGACTAACTATGGCTACACCTTC | CASSLDSYRTNYGYTF
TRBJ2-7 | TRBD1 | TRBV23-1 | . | TGCGCCAGCCCCCGGGACAGCGAGCAGTACTTC | CASPRDSEQYF
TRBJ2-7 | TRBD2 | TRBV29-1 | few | TGCAGCGGACTAGCGGGCCCCTACGAGCAGTACTTC | CSGLAGPYEQYF
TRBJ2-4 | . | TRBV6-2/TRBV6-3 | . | TGTGCCAGCAGCCCCGGGCCACCTTTAGCCAAAAACATTCAGTACTTC | CASSPGPPLAKNIQYF
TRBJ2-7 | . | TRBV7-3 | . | TGTGCCAGCAGCCGGACAGCCCTTTCCTACGAGCAGTACTTC | CASSRTALSYEQYF
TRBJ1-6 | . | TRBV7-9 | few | TGTGCCAGCAGCTTAGGGGGGCTCGATAATTCACCCCTCCACTTT | CASSLGGLDNSPLHF
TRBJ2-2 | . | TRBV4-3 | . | TGCGCCAGCAGCCAAGAGGTGGGTCCCACCGGGGAGCTGTTTTTT | CASSQEVGPTGELFF
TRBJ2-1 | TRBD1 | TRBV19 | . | TGTGCCAGTAGTGTCGGACAGGCGGACAATGAGCAGTTCTTC | CASSVGQADNEQFF
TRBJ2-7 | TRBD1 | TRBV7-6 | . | TGTGCCAGCAGCTTAGCGTATGGGACAGGGCGTTACGAGCAGTACTTC | CASSLAYGTGRYEQYF
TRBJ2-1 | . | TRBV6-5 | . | TGTGCCAGCAGTTACTCTTCACCTAGGGAGAATGAGCAGTTCTTC | CASSYSSPRENEQFF
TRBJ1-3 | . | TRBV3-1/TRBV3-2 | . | TGTGCCAGCAGCCAACCCCGACCAGGACGGCGGGGTACCATATATTTT | CASSQPRPGRRGTIYF
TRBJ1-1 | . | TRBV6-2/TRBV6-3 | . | TGTGCCAGCAGTTACCTGAGGTTAAACACTGAAGCTTTCTTT | CASSYLRLNTEAFF